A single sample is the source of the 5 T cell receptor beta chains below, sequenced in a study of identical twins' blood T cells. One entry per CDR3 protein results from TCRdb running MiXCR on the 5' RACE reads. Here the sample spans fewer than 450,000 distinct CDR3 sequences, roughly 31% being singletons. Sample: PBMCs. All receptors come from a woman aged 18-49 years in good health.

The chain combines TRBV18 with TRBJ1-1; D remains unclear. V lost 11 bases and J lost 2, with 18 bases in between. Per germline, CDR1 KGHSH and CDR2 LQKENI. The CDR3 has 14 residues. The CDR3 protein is CASISAGPNTEAFF. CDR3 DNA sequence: TGTGCCTCCATAAGCGCCGGGCCAAACACTGAAGCTTTCTTT.

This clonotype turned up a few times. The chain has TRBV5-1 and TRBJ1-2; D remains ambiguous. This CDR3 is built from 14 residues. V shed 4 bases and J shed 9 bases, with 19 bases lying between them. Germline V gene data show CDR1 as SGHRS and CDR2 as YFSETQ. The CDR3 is CASSDFSMVRSYTF. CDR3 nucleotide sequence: TGCGCCAGCAGCGATTTCTCGATGGTTAGGAGCTACACCTTC.

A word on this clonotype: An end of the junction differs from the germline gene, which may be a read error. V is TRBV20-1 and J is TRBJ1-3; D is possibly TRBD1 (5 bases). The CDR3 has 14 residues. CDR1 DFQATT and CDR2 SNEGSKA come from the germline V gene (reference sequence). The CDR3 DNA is TGCAGTGCTAGGGGGCCGGGGTTTGGAAACACCACATATTTT. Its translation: CSARGPGFGNTTYF.

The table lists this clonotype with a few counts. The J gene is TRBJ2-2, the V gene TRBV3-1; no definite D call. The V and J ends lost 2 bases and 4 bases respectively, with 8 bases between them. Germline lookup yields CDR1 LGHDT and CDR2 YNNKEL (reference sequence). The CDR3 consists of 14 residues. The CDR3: CASSQNSGTGELFF. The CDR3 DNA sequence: TGTGCCAGCAGCCAAAACTCGGGCACCGGGGAGCTGTTTTTT.

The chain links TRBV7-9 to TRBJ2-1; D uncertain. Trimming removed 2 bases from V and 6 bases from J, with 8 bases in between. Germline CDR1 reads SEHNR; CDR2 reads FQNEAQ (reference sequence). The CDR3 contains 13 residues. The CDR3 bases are TGTGCCAGCAGCTTAAACAGCATCAATGAGCAGTTCTTC. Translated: CASSLNSINEQFF. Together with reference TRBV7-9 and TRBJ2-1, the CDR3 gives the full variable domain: DTGVSQNPRHKITKRGQNVTFRCDPISEHNRLYWYRQTLGQGPEFLTYFQNEAQLEKSRLLSDRFSAERPKGSFSTLEIQRTEQGDSAMYLCASSLNSINEQFFGPGTRLTVL.